The 27 T cell receptor beta chains in this list originate from one sample, sequenced in a study of shared clonotypes between healthy human individuals. Method: immunoSEQ multiplex PCR; TCRdb's copy keeps in-frame clones and lacks some. Among about 460,000 clones listed, roughly three quarters were seen once. The sequenced material came from PBMCs. The receptors were sampled from a woman in her forties in good health. Some clones in this sample may be carry-over from other donors' samples.

Note on this clone: An end of the junction does not agree with germline; a read error may underlie this. The V and J genes are TRBV9 and TRBJ1-1, with 12 bases lining up with TRBD1. This CDR3 is built from 13 residues. Germline loops: CDR1 SGDLS, CDR2 YYNGEE. CDR3 amino acids: CASSAGQGADAFF. CDR3 DNA: TGTGCCAGCAGCGCGGGACAGGGGGCTGACGCTTTCTTT.

This chain uses TRBV7-3 with TRBJ2-3, with 8 positions matching TRBD2. Trimming took 5 bases from V and 2 from J; bases not matched to a gene: 6. Germline V gene data show CDR1 as SGHTA and CDR2 as FQGTGA. The CDR3 is made up of 15 amino acids. In DNA form, the CDR3 reads TGTGCCAGCAGCCCCCGTAGCGGGACCACAGATACGCAGTATTTT. It translates to CASSPRSGTTDTQYF.

V gene TRBV4-1 combines with J gene TRBJ2-1; 10 positions match TRBD2. The junction had 6 bases not matched to a gene; V was cut back by 3 bases and J by 4 bases. CDR1 MGHRA and CDR2 YSYEKL come from the germline V gene. This CDR3 has 16 residues. CDR3 DNA: TGCGCCAGCAGCCAGAGGACTAGCGGAGCTTACAATGAGCAGTTCTTC. It encodes CASSQRTSGAYNEQFF.

This chain connects TRBV11-3 to TRBJ2-7; 8 nucleotides agree with TRBD1. The germline gives CDR1 SGHNT, CDR2 YENEEA. The CDR3 consists of 16 residues. The V gene end was trimmed by 1 base and the J gene end by 3 bases; junction bases not matched to a gene: 8. CDR3 sequence (DNA): TGTGCCAGCAGCTTAGTAGTCTCAACAGGGGGCTACGAGCAGTACTTC. Translating it yields CASSLVVSTGGYEQYF.

J is TRBJ1-1 and V is TRBV7-2; 7 bases line up with TRBD1. This CDR3 contains 16 residues. J was trimmed by 1 base and V by 3 bases; bases with no gene match: 8. Germline-derived CDR1 and CDR2 are SGHTA and FQGNSA. The CDR3: CASSFLTGLQNTEAFF. DNA of the CDR3: TGTGCCAGCAGCTTCTTGACAGGGCTTCAGAACACTGAAGCTTTCTTT.

This chain connects TRBV7-3 to TRBJ2-2; a weak D match, TRBD1 (5 bases). This CDR3 has 15 amino acids. The germline CDR1 and CDR2 sequences are SGHTA and FQGTGA. V shed 5 bases and J shed 4 bases, with 14 bases lying between them. In nucleotides, the CDR3 is TGTGCCAGCAGCAAAACCCAGGGCAGCACCGGGGAGCTGTTTTTT. Residues: CASSKTQGSTGELFF.

This sequence joins TRBV19 and TRBJ1-5; 9 bases align to TRBD1. The CDR3 is 16 residues long. Germline CDR1 LNHDA, CDR2 SQIVND (reference sequence). The ends lost 5 bases at V and 2 bases at J; junction bases unmatched: 7. For the CDR3, the DNA is TGTGCCAGTAGTCCCGGGACAGGGTCGGGCAATCAGCCCCAGCATTTT. It is translated as CASSPGTGSGNQPQHF.

The chain carries TRBV5-1 and TRBJ2-7; TRBD1 agrees at 8 bases. The CDR3 is 15 amino acids. The ends lost 4 bases at V and 3 bases at J; junction bases unmatched: 9. The germline gives CDR1 SGHRS, CDR2 YFSETQ. The CDR3 nucleotides read TGCGCCAGCAGCCCCTGGACAGGGCCCAACTACGAGCAGTACTTC. This codes for CASSPWTGPNYEQYF.

This clone came up once. Only one base separates this from a far larger clonotype, so it likely reflects a read error. The genes are TRBV19 and TRBJ2-2; D remains ambiguous. Germline V CDR1 and CDR2: LNHDA, SQIVND (reference sequence). The CDR3 length is 16 residues. The CDR3 region is CASSIERLLNTEELFF. In nucleotides, the CDR3 is TGTGCCAGTAGTATCGAGAGGCTCCTGAACACCGAGGAGCTGTTTTTT. Using reference TRBV19 and TRBJ2-2 for the parts outside the CDR3, the full variable domain is DGGITQSPKYLFRKEGQNVTLSCEQNLNHDAMYWYRQDPGQGLRLIYYSQIVNDFQKGDIAEGYSVSREKKESFPLTVTSAQKNPTAFYLCASSIERLLNTEELFFGEGSRLTVL.

The V call is TRBV7-8, the J call TRBJ2-7; perhaps TRBD1 as D (8 bases). CDR1 SGHVS and CDR2 FQNEAQ come from the germline V gene. The germline V and J ends were trimmed by 4 bases and 5 bases, with 21 bases remaining between them. The CDR3 is 16 residues long. The chain's CDR3 is CASSSFRGGQVHEQYF. In DNA, the CDR3 is TGTGCCAGCAGCTCGTTCCGCGGGGGACAGGTCCACGAGCAGTACTTC.

In this sample, this clone turned up a few times. The rearrangement joins TRBV7-8 to TRBJ2-7, with D tentatively TRBD2 (6 bases). CDR3 length: 15 residues. CDR1 is SGHVS, CDR2 FQNEAQ, per germline. The germline V and J ends were trimmed by 0 bases and 0 bases, with 9 bases remaining between them. CDR3 nucleotides: TGTGCCAGCAGCTTAGCCATGCGGGACTCCTACGAGCAGTACTTC. It encodes CASSLAMRDSYEQYF.

The rearrangement joins TRBV18 to TRBJ1-4, with D tentatively TRBD1 (5 bases). Between the trimmed V and J ends, which lost 3 bases and 2 bases, there was a span of 7 bases. Germline CDR1 reads KGHSH; CDR2 reads LQKENI. This CDR3 comprises 14 residues. CDR3 loop: CASSPTGTNEKLFF. The CDR3 DNA follows: TGTGCCAGCTCACCTACAGGCACTAATGAAAAACTGTTTTTT.

This chain joins TRBV15 and TRBJ2-7, with 8 positions matching TRBD1. The J segment lost 0 bases and the V segment lost 0 bases, leaving 4 bases of the junction unmatched. The CDR3 is 16 amino acids. The V gene's germline CDR1 is LNHNV and CDR2 YYDKDF (reference sequence). The CDR3 loop is CATSRDGGTGSYEQYF. In nucleotides, the CDR3 is TGTGCCACCAGCAGAGATGGAGGGACAGGCTCCTACGAGCAGTACTTC.

The rearrangement uses TRBV7-8 and TRBJ1-4; possibly TRBD1 for D (5 bases). The V end was cut by 5 bases, the J end by 7 bases, with 11 bases between. The germline CDR1 and CDR2 sequences are SGHVS and FQNEAQ. The CDR3 is 13 residues long. The CDR3 DNA follows: TGTGCCAGCAGCCTCGGGGGGGGTGAAAAACTGTTTTTT. The encoded protein is CASSLGGGEKLFF.

J is TRBJ1-2 and V is TRBV27; weak D call: TRBD1 (5 bases). Germline CDR1 reads MNHEY; CDR2 reads SMNVEV (reference sequence). V gave up 1 base and J gave up 7 bases, with 19 bases separating them. This CDR3 has 16 residues. The CDR3 region has the DNA TGTGCCAGCAGTTTATACCGGTCGGAGGGGATGGGTGGCTACACCTTC. The encoded protein is CASSLYRSEGMGGYTF.

V and J are TRBV9 and TRBJ2-1, with a tentative D call TRBD2 (6 bases). This CDR3 contains 15 residues. V was clipped by 0 bases and J by 5 bases, with 12 bases between them. Germline CDR1 and CDR2: SGDLS and YYNGEE. The CDR3 sequence is CASSVGREYHNEQFF. The CDR3 DNA sequence: TGTGCCAGCAGCGTAGGCCGGGAGTACCACAATGAGCAGTTCTTC. Filled out from reference TRBV9 and TRBJ2-1, the complete variable domain reads DSGVTQTPKHLITATGQRVTLRCSPRSGDLSVYWYQQSLDQGLQFLIQYYNGEERAKGNILERFSAQQFPDLHSELNLSSLELGDSALYFCASSVGREYHNEQFFGPGTRLTVL.

In the case of this clone: With a far larger clone one base away, a read error is the likely cause. The rearrangement uses TRBV19 and TRBJ2-5, with D perhaps given as TRBD1 or TRBD2 (5 bases each). Between the trimmed V and J ends, which lost 5 bases and 1 base, there was a span of 14 bases. The CDR3 runs to 15 residues. Looked up from germline, CDR1 is LNHDA and CDR2 is SQIVND (reference sequence). The CDR3 region is CASSSAGRVQETQYF. The CDR3 DNA follows: TGTGCCAGTAGTTCTGCGGGCAGGGTCCAAGAGACCCAGTACTTC.

The chain's CDR3 is CASSLAPVGNTIYF. The DNA of the CDR3 is TGTGCCAGCAGCTTAGCCCCCGTTGGGAACACCATATATTTT. This chain uses TRBV7-2 with TRBJ1-3; D ambiguous. V was clipped by 0 bases and J by 7 bases, with 10 bases between them. The CDR3 runs to 14 residues. Looked up from germline, CDR1 is SGHTA and CDR2 is FQGNSA.

This clone came up many times. Additional DNA sequences in this sample encode the identical CDR3. The J gene is TRBJ1-1, the V gene TRBV7-9; weak D call: TRBD1 (5 bases). Deletions cut 1 base from V and 10 bases from J, with 16 bases between. CDR3 size: 14 residues. Looked up from germline, CDR1 is SEHNR and CDR2 is FQNEAQ (reference sequence). The CDR3 is CASSLGNRRGVAFF. DNA for the CDR3: TGTGCCAGCAGCTTAGGTAATAGACGGGGGGTAGCTTTCTTT.

To note about this clone: It is likely a read error: a sequence one base away is far more abundant. This sample also contains other DNA sequences that code for the same CDR3. The rearrangement joins TRBV2 to TRBJ2-7, with D uncertain. CDR1 is SNHLY, CDR2 FYNNEI, per germline. V gave up 7 bases and J gave up 4 bases, with 8 bases separating them. The CDR3 length is 11 residues. CDR3 coding DNA: TGTGCCAGCACCTTAGCTTACGAGCAGTACTTC. Translating it yields CASTLAYEQYF.

This sequence joins TRBV2 and TRBJ2-1, with 12 positions matching TRBD2. Germline-derived CDR1 and CDR2 are SNHLY and FYNNEI. This CDR3 contains 19 residues. Germline trimming cut 9 bases from V and 3 bases from J; bases unmatched to any gene: 18. The CDR3: CARMIGLAGIFFFYNEQFF. The DNA of the CDR3 is TGTGCCAGGATGATCGGACTAGCGGGAATCTTTTTTTTCTACAATGAGCAGTTCTTC.

This chain connects TRBV11-2 to TRBJ2-7, with TRBD1 identical over 7 bases. J was trimmed by 2 bases and V by 1 base; bases with no gene match: 11. Germline-derived CDR1 and CDR2 are SGHAT and FQNNGV. This CDR3 region has 17 residues. CDR3 protein: CASSLVGRGQKAYEQYF. CDR3 bases: TGTGCCAGCAGCTTAGTCGGTAGGGGACAGAAAGCCTACGAGCAGTACTTC.

The rearrangement links TRBV28 to TRBJ2-3; 7 bases line up with TRBD2. Germline V gives CDR1 MDHEN, CDR2 SYDVKM. CDR3 length: 15 amino acids. The trim removed 8 bases at V and 6 bases at J, leaving 14 bases unmatched. The CDR3 sequence: CASALPRGEGDTQYF. The CDR3 DNA sequence: TGTGCCAGCGCCCTCCCCCGGGGGGAGGGGGATACGCAGTATTTT.

The chain joins TRBV5-1 to TRBJ2-3; 13 bases fit TRBD2. The germline V gene has CDR1 SGHRS and CDR2 YFSETQ. V dropped 5 bases and J dropped 4; count of bases not matched to a gene: 7. The CDR3 length is 16 residues. CDR3 bases: TGCGCCAGCAGAAACATACTAGCGGGAGGGCCAGATACGCAGTATTTT. Its translation is CASRNILAGGPDTQYF.

The rearrangement uses TRBV28 and TRBJ2-7; possible D gene TRBD1, 6 bases. V lost 6 bases and J 1 base, leaving 13 bases between the germline ends. The CDR3 sequence is 14 residues long. CDR1 is MDHEN and CDR2 is SYDVKM in the germline V gene. CDR3: CASSRGLRSYEQYF. The DNA for the CDR3 is TGTGCCAGCAGCAGGGGCCTTAGGTCCTACGAGCAGTACTTC.

V usage is TRBV6-5 and J usage is TRBJ1-3; no clear D gene. Germline-derived CDR1 and CDR2 are MNHEY and SVGAGI. This CDR3 is built from 14 residues. Between the trimmed V and J ends, which lost 8 bases and 0 bases, there was a span of 11 bases. The CDR3 coding sequence is TGTGCCAGCTGGGGTCGGATCTCTGGAAACACCATATATTTT. Amino acid sequence: CASWGRISGNTIYF.

Of note for this clone: A far larger clone lies a single base away; this is likely a read error. The same CDR3 also results from other DNA sequences found in this sample. The chain carries TRBV18 and TRBJ2-7, with TRBD2 identical over 9 bases. CDR1 and CDR2 from the germline V gene are KGHSH and LQKENI. This CDR3 is built from 14 residues. The V segment lost 6 bases and the J segment 2 bases; nucleotides outside the gene matches: 5. The CDR3 loop reads CASSPIAGAYEQYF. The DNA of the CDR3 is TGTGCCAGCTCGCCTATAGCGGGAGCCTACGAGCAGTACTTC. Complete variable domain (other parts from reference TRBV18 and TRBJ2-7): NAGVMQNPRHLVRRRGQEARLRCSPMKGHSHVYWYRQLPEEGLKFMVYLQKENIIDESGMPKERFSAEFPKEGPSILRIQQVVRGDSAAYFCASSPIAGAYEQYFGPGTRLTVT.